This T cell receptor beta chain came from a study of T-cell memory formation after mild COVID-19. For the study at large: TCR clusters mostly belonged to single donors.

The junction had 12 bases not matched to a gene; V was cut back by 5 bases and J by 9 bases. Germline loops: CDR1 SGHTA, CDR2 FQGNSA. The CDR3 has 15 residues. Study-wide results and caveats: Later expanders leaned CD4+, whereas day 15 to 85 contracting clones were balanced CD4/CD8.

This clonotype was seen more than once but under ten times. Its antigen is not identified. TCRdb reanalysed the 5' RACE reads using MiXCR and keeps one entry per CDR3 protein. The sample lists tens of thousands of distinct CDR3 sequences, about 13% occurring once. The receptor was derived from an adult woman who had mild COVID-19 (a few samples of this study predate the infection). Cell type and time point are not known. This chain links TRBV7-2 with TRBJ2-1; TRBD1 agrees at 8 bases. Sample: PBMCs or a T cell subset sorted from them (not recorded which). The CDR3: CASSPYYRGATEQFF. The CDR3 coding sequence is TGTGCCAGCAGCCCATACTACAGGGGGGCCACTGAGCAGTTCTTC.